A selection of T cell receptor beta chains follows, all from one sample in a study of Ad26.COV2.S vaccination and SARS-CoV-2 variants. Clones were read by immunoSEQ multiplex PCR, and TCRdb kept only the in-frame ones, dropping some. Among approximately 410,000 clones listed, approximately 87% were seen once. The sequencing here drew on peripheral blood, taken in a trial of Ad26.COV2.S vaccine versus placebo. The receptors derive from a person aged 18 to 65 who received the Ad26.COV2.S COVID-19 vaccine or a placebo. The conserved cysteine and the conserved F or W are not part of the CDR3 here. Each record gives: J gene, clone size, V gene, CDR3 protein. Rows give clone size only sometimes, using once, few, many, or a class for an expanded clone.

J gene: TRBJ2-5
clone size: NA
V gene: TRBV30
CDR3 protein: AWSVHNLQETQY

J gene: TRBJ2-3
clone size: NA
V gene: TRBV7-3
CDR3 protein: ASRYSGGADTQY

J gene: TRBJ1-4
clone size: NA
V gene: TRBV7-6
CDR3 protein: ASSLVVNEKLF

J gene: TRBJ2-7
clone size: NA
V gene: TRBV7-9
CDR3 protein: ASVRDTSYEQY

J gene: TRBJ2-1
clone size: once
V gene: TRBV3-1/TRBV3-2
CDR3 protein: ASSHGPSPF

J gene: TRBJ2-5
clone size: NA
V gene: TRBV7-2
CDR3 protein: ASSLGLGRGETQY

J gene: TRBJ1-5
clone size: NA
V gene: TRBV19
CDR3 protein: ASSMEEDQPQH

J gene: TRBJ1-4
clone size: NA
V gene: TRBV15
CDR3 protein: ATSRDLHGQAEKLF

J gene: TRBJ2-2
clone size: NA
V gene: TRBV11-3
CDR3 protein: ASSYRMGGELF

J gene: TRBJ2-7
clone size: NA
V gene: TRBV19
CDR3 protein: ASSYGHDEQY

J gene: TRBJ1-5
clone size: NA
V gene: TRBV27
CDR3 protein: ASSFEQGTSNQPQH

J gene: TRBJ2-1
clone size: NA
V gene: TRBV30
CDR3 protein: AWSQGLAGNEQF

J gene: TRBJ2-1
clone size: once
V gene: TRBV3-1/TRBV3-2
CDR3 protein: ASSQVRGSYNEQF

J gene: TRBJ2-7
clone size: NA
V gene: TRBV4-1
CDR3 protein: ASSDNRSGPHSYEQY

J gene: TRBJ1-4
clone size: NA
V gene: TRBV20-1
CDR3 protein: SAQTGEKLF

J gene: TRBJ2-5
clone size: NA
V gene: TRBV29-1
CDR3 protein: SVEGLQETQY

J gene: TRBJ1-4
clone size: NA
V gene: TRBV7-9
CDR3 protein: ASSLGASEKLF

J gene: TRBJ2-1
clone size: NA
V gene: TRBV19
CDR3 protein: ASGQGDEQF

J gene: TRBJ2-1
clone size: NA
V gene: TRBV27
CDR3 protein: ASSSAGTVKEQF

J gene: TRBJ2-2
clone size: NA
V gene: TRBV6-5
CDR3 protein: ASKLKDRGAGELF

J gene: TRBJ2-6
clone size: NA
V gene: TRBV4-3
CDR3 protein: ASSFALASGANVLT

J gene: TRBJ1-5
clone size: NA
V gene: TRBV9
CDR3 protein: ASNTQPISNQPQH

J gene: TRBJ2-5
clone size: NA
V gene: TRBV11-2
CDR3 protein: ASSLIQGEQTQY

J gene: TRBJ2-1
clone size: once
V gene: TRBV10-3
CDR3 protein: AITGGADEQF

J gene: TRBJ2-1
clone size: once
V gene: TRBV5-6
CDR3 protein: ASSGLANEQF

J gene: TRBJ2-7
clone size: NA
V gene: TRBV9
CDR3 protein: ASSVGGRDEQY

J gene: TRBJ1-5
clone size: NA
V gene: TRBV19
CDR3 protein: ASSISSRGIDQPQH

J gene: TRBJ2-1
clone size: NA
V gene: TRBV5-1
CDR3 protein: ASSLDPGTSYNEQF

J gene: TRBJ2-5
clone size: NA
V gene: TRBV11-2
CDR3 protein: ASSSSSGGRETQY

J gene: TRBJ1-1
clone size: NA
V gene: TRBV6-5
CDR3 protein: ASSWGQVNTEAF

J gene: TRBJ2-1
clone size: NA
V gene: TRBV5-4
CDR3 protein: ASSFTGGALDEQF

J gene: TRBJ2-5
clone size: NA
V gene: TRBV7-2
CDR3 protein: ASSFGAEAKTQY

J gene: TRBJ1-1
clone size: NA
V gene: TRBV5-6
CDR3 protein: ASRTASGTEAF

J gene: TRBJ2-1
clone size: NA
V gene: TRBV9
CDR3 protein: ASSPWTSGGYNEQF

J gene: TRBJ2-5
clone size: NA
V gene: TRBV11-2
CDR3 protein: ASSLVVTETQY

J gene: TRBJ1-2
clone size: once
V gene: TRBV27
CDR3 protein: ASSSPGQGVYGYT

J gene: TRBJ2-1
clone size: once
V gene: TRBV4-2
CDR3 protein: ASSQEGYRIQLDEQF

J gene: TRBJ1-1
clone size: NA
V gene: TRBV7-9
CDR3 protein: ASSFSGNTEAF

J gene: TRBJ1-1
clone size: NA
V gene: TRBV3-1/TRBV3-2
CDR3 protein: ASSQDTRTLLFRATNRLRYEAF

J gene: TRBJ1-5
clone size: NA
V gene: TRBV7-2
CDR3 protein: ASLDSAGQPQH

J gene: TRBJ2-5
clone size: NA
V gene: TRBV5-1
CDR3 protein: ASSLSDRGTETQY

J gene: TRBJ2-1
clone size: few
V gene: TRBV3-1/TRBV3-2
CDR3 protein: ASSHRGGVWGYNEQF

J gene: TRBJ1-1
clone size: NA
V gene: TRBV3-1/TRBV3-2
CDR3 protein: ASSRARGTEAF

J gene: TRBJ2-5
clone size: NA
V gene: TRBV28
CDR3 protein: ASSQGTGDQETQY

J gene: TRBJ2-3
clone size: NA
V gene: TRBV11-2
CDR3 protein: ASSQGLATDTQY

J gene: TRBJ2-5
clone size: NA
V gene: TRBV12-1
CDR3 protein: ASSPSGLAGQETQY

J gene: TRBJ1-5
clone size: NA
V gene: TRBV19
CDR3 protein: ASSQPGQGLASNQPQH

J gene: TRBJ1-2
clone size: NA
V gene: TRBV10-3
CDR3 protein: AISVADYRDGNYGYT

J gene: TRBJ2-6
clone size: NA
V gene: TRBV2
CDR3 protein: ASSVSQPGANVLT

J gene: TRBJ2-1
clone size: NA
V gene: TRBV11-2
CDR3 protein: ASSYGTGEF

J gene: TRBJ2-7
clone size: NA
V gene: TRBV7-2
CDR3 protein: ASSYRGLSYEQY

J gene: TRBJ1-3
clone size: NA
V gene: TRBV6-5
CDR3 protein: ASSSGLLGGNTIY

J gene: TRBJ1-2
clone size: NA
V gene: TRBV19
CDR3 protein: ASSARTGSNYGYT

J gene: TRBJ2-7
clone size: NA
V gene: TRBV7-9
CDR3 protein: ASSLTPHEQY

J gene: TRBJ2-7
clone size: once
V gene: TRBV9
CDR3 protein: ASSVGGTGFFEQY

J gene: TRBJ2-7
clone size: NA
V gene: TRBV14
CDR3 protein: ASSRSGIYEQY

J gene: TRBJ2-3
clone size: NA
V gene: TRBV7-9
CDR3 protein: ASSFPLAGGTDTQY

J gene: TRBJ2-5
clone size: NA
V gene: TRBV19
CDR3 protein: ASSAAGGARETQY

J gene: TRBJ2-7
clone size: NA
V gene: TRBV28
CDR3 protein: ASSLSGIGNEQY

J gene: TRBJ1-2
clone size: NA
V gene: TRBV19
CDR3 protein: ASRNTGGGYGYT